The rows below give T cell receptor beta chains drawn from one sample of a study of blood T cell repertoires in COVID-19. Clones were sequenced by immunoSEQ multiplex PCR, and TCRdb holds only the in-frame ones, with some missing. The sample consists of approximately 300,000 clones, approximately 90% of them appearing once. Sequenced input: PBMCs or T cells enriched from blood (not recorded which). The source of these receptors is a man aged 25 to 45 who had recovered from COVID-19. Both conserved end residues are part of each CDR3. Each record gives: J gene, D gene, clone size, V gene, CDR3 protein, CDR3 DNA. A D gene is named only where the DNA matches it firmly. Rows may omit the clone size; those that give it use once, few, many or a size class.

j_gene: TRBJ2-7
d_gene: -
abundance: -
v_gene: TRBV18
CDR3aa: CASSPLGSEQYF
CDR3nt: TGTGCCAGCTCACCACTGGGGAGCGAGCAGTACTTC

j_gene: TRBJ2-5
d_gene: -
abundance: -
v_gene: TRBV11-3
CDR3aa: CASSFGVGGETQYF
CDR3nt: TGTGCCAGCAGCTTTGGGGTCGGAGGGGAGACCCAGTACTTC

j_gene: TRBJ2-7
d_gene: -
abundance: -
v_gene: TRBV7-9
CDR3aa: CASSLAYYEQYF
CDR3nt: TGTGCCAGCAGCTTAGCATACTACGAGCAGTACTTC

j_gene: TRBJ2-7
d_gene: TRBD2
abundance: -
v_gene: TRBV6-6
CDR3aa: CASNLAGGNYEQYF
CDR3nt: TGTGCCAGCAACCTAGCGGGAGGAAACTACGAGCAGTACTTC

j_gene: TRBJ2-7
d_gene: -
abundance: -
v_gene: TRBV28
CDR3aa: CAHSGASSYEQYF
CDR3nt: TGTGCCCACTCAGGGGCGAGCTCCTACGAGCAGTACTTC

j_gene: TRBJ1-1
d_gene: TRBD1
abundance: -
v_gene: TRBV5-1
CDR3aa: CASSPRTGNAEAFF
CDR3nt: TGCGCCAGCAGCCCCCGGACAGGGAACGCTGAAGCTTTCTTT

j_gene: TRBJ1-2
d_gene: TRBD1
abundance: -
v_gene: TRBV2
CDR3aa: CASSADRGQGYTF
CDR3nt: TGTGCCAGCAGTGCGGACAGGGGGCAAGGCTACACCTTC

j_gene: TRBJ1-2
d_gene: -
abundance: -
v_gene: TRBV18
CDR3aa: CASSPTDNYGYTF
CDR3nt: TGTGCCAGCTCACCGACAGATAACTATGGCTACACCTTC

j_gene: TRBJ1-2
d_gene: TRBD1
abundance: -
v_gene: TRBV19
CDR3aa: CASTRYQGANYGYTF
CDR3nt: TGTGCCAGTACCCGGTACCAGGGGGCTAACTATGGCTACACCTTC

j_gene: TRBJ2-3
d_gene: TRBD2
abundance: -
v_gene: TRBV7-2
CDR3aa: CASSLDGTSETFTDTQYF
CDR3nt: TGTGCCAGCAGCCTGGACGGGACTAGCGAAACCTTCACAGATACGCAGTATTTT

j_gene: TRBJ2-2
d_gene: TRBD1
abundance: -
v_gene: TRBV6-5
CDR3aa: CAIPGQGSTGELFF
CDR3nt: TGTGCCATCCCGGGACAGGGGAGCACCGGGGAGCTGTTTTTT

j_gene: TRBJ1-2
d_gene: TRBD1
abundance: -
v_gene: TRBV30
CDR3aa: CAWRTSDRVYGYTF
CDR3nt: TGTGCCTGGAGGACATCGGACAGGGTGTATGGCTACACCTTC

j_gene: TRBJ2-2
d_gene: -
abundance: few
v_gene: TRBV3-1/TRBV3-2
CDR3aa: CASSQQGTGELFF
CDR3nt: TGTGCCAGCAGCCAACAGGGCACCGGGGAGCTGTTTTTT

j_gene: TRBJ2-5
d_gene: -
abundance: once
v_gene: TRBV6-5
CDR3aa: CASRSGGVETQYF
CDR3nt: TGTGCCAGCAGGTCAGGAGGAGTGGAGACCCAGTACTTC

j_gene: TRBJ2-1
d_gene: -
abundance: once
v_gene: TRBV4-1
CDR3aa: CASSQADNEQFF
CDR3nt: TGCGCCAGCAGCCAGGCAGACAATGAGCAGTTCTTC

j_gene: TRBJ2-7
d_gene: TRBD2
abundance: -
v_gene: TRBV6-5
CDR3aa: CASSDSSGGRVEQYF
CDR3nt: TGTGCCAGCAGTGACTCCAGCGGGGGTCGTGTCGAGCAGTACTTC

j_gene: TRBJ2-3
d_gene: TRBD2
abundance: -
v_gene: TRBV5-6
CDR3aa: CASSLSAGAEDTQYF
CDR3nt: TGTGCCAGCAGCTTGTCAGCGGGAGCCGAAGATACGCAGTATTTT

j_gene: TRBJ1-3
d_gene: TRBD1
abundance: few
v_gene: TRBV6-1
CDR3aa: CASSEAGGRNTIYF
CDR3nt: TGTGCCAGCAGTGAAGCAGGGGGCCGAAACACCATATATTTT

j_gene: TRBJ1-2
d_gene: TRBD1
abundance: -
v_gene: TRBV3-1/TRBV3-2
CDR3aa: CASSAGTATNYGYTF
CDR3nt: TGTGCCAGCAGCGCCGGGACAGCCACTAACTATGGCTACACCTTC

j_gene: TRBJ1-2
d_gene: TRBD1
abundance: -
v_gene: TRBV19
CDR3aa: CASHFSGTGSPIDGYTF
CDR3nt: TGTGCCAGCCACTTCTCAGGGACAGGCAGCCCTATTGATGGCTACACCTTC

j_gene: TRBJ1-4
d_gene: -
abundance: -
v_gene: TRBV7-9
CDR3aa: CASSLGRGEKLFF
CDR3nt: TGTGCCAGCAGCTTGGGCCGGGGGGAAAAACTGTTTTTT

j_gene: TRBJ2-3
d_gene: TRBD2
abundance: -
v_gene: TRBV3-1/TRBV3-2
CDR3aa: CASSQELAGGFTDTQYF
CDR3nt: TGTGCCAGCAGCCAAGAACTAGCGGGGGGGTTCACAGATACGCAGTATTTT

j_gene: TRBJ1-2
d_gene: -
abundance: few
v_gene: TRBV19
CDR3aa: CASSHNRIHGYTF
CDR3nt: TGTGCCAGTAGCCATAACAGGATCCATGGCTACACCTTC

j_gene: TRBJ1-1
d_gene: -
abundance: -
v_gene: TRBV5-4
CDR3aa: CASSQDGKNTEAFF
CDR3nt: TGTGCCAGCAGCCAGGACGGGAAAAACACTGAAGCTTTCTTT

j_gene: TRBJ2-3
d_gene: -
abundance: -
v_gene: TRBV6-5
CDR3aa: CASSSPGAQYF
CDR3nt: TGTGCCAGCAGTTCGCCGGGTGCGCAGTATTTT

j_gene: TRBJ2-3
d_gene: -
abundance: -
v_gene: TRBV30
CDR3aa: CAWSVLTASTDTQYF
CDR3nt: TGTGCCTGGAGTGTACTGACAGCTAGCACAGATACGCAGTATTTT

j_gene: TRBJ1-1
d_gene: -
abundance: -
v_gene: TRBV7-9
CDR3aa: CASSLDEAEAFF
CDR3nt: TGTGCCAGCAGCTTAGATGAGGCTGAAGCTTTCTTT

j_gene: TRBJ1-5
d_gene: TRBD1
abundance: -
v_gene: TRBV27
CDR3aa: CASSWDRNSNQPQHF
CDR3nt: TGTGCCAGCAGCTGGGACAGAAATAGCAATCAGCCCCAGCATTTT

j_gene: TRBJ2-5
d_gene: TRBD2
abundance: -
v_gene: TRBV10-1
CDR3aa: CASSEGGRETQYF
CDR3nt: TGCGCCAGCAGTGAGGGCGGGAGAGAGACCCAGTACTTC

j_gene: TRBJ2-3
d_gene: TRBD2
abundance: -
v_gene: TRBV19
CDR3aa: CASSQFFHLAGWGTDTQYF
CDR3nt: TGTGCCAGCTCGCAGTTCTTCCATCTAGCGGGATGGGGGACAGATACGCAGTATTTT

j_gene: TRBJ2-6
d_gene: -
abundance: -
v_gene: TRBV7-2
CDR3aa: CASSFGAGANVLTF
CDR3nt: TGTGCCAGCAGCTTCGGTGCTGGGGCCAACGTCCTGACTTTC